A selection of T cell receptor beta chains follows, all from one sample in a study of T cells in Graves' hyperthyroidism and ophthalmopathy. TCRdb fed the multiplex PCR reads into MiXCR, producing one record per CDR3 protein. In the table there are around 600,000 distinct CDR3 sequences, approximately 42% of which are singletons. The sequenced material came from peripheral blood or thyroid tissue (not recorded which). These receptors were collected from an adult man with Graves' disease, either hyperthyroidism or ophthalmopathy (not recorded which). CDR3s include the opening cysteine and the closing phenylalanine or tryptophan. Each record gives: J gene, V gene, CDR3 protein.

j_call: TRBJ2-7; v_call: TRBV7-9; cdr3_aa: CASSQATTGPSYEQYF
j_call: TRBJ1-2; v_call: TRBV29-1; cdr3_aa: CSVTGGRGGYTF
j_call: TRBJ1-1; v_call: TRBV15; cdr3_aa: CATTTTVNTEAFF
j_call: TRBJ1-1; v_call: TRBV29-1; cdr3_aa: CSLEPVVNTEAFF
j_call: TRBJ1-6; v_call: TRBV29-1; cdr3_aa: CSSWGQSYNSPLHF
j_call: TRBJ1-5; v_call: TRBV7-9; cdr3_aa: CASSLGDGSNQPQHF
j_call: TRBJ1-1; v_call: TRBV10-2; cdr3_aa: CATQQGAEGTEAFF
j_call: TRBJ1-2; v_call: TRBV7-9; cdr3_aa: CASSTRQGGYTF
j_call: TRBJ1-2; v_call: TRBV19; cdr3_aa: CASSHRGGDYGYTF
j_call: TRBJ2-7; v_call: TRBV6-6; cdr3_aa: CASSPLDYEQYF
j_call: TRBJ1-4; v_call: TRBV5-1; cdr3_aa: CASSSTGQGGPTNEKLFF
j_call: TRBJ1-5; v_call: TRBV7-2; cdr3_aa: CASSFGQGAQPQHF
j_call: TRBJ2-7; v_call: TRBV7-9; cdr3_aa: CASSRWDRTYNEQYF
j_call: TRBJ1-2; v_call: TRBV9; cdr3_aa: CASSFQDRATPGYTF
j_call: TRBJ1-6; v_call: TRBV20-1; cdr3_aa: CSARDLTGYSPLHF
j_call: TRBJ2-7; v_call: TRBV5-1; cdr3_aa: CASSSLGQGREQYF
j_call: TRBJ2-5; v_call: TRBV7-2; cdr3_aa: CASSHEDRFQETQYF
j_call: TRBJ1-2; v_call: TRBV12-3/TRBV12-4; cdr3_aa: CASSGTANYGYTF
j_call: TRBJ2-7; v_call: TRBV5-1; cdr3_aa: CASSLAPGQGNYEQYF
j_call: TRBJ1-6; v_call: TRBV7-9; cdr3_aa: CASSLGRDKLHF
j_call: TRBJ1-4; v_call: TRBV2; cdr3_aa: CASSEREEFWEKLFF
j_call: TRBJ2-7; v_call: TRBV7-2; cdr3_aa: CASSGASRYYEQYF
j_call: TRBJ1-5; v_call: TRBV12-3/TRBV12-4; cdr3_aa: CASSLGGGTGGNQPQHF
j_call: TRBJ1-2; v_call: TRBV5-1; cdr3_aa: CASSGTAASYGYTF
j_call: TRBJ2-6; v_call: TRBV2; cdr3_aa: CASSEVRGLGANVLTF
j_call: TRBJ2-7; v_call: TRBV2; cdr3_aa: CASSEAGAYEQYF
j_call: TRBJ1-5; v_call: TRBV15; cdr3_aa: CASSQDPGQVHQPQHF
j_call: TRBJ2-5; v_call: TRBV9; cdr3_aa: CASSQDGRVQYF
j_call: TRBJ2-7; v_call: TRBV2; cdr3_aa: CASSADEQYF
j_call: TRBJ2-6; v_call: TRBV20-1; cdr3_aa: CSASVGNVNSGANVLTF
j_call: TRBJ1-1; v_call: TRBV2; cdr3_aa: CASRPATPRAFF
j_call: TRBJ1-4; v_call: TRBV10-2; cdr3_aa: CATQQGAEGEKLFF
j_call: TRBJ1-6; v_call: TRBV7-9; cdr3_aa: CASSLGLAVMALHF
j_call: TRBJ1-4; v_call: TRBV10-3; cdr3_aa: CAISEKGGRGLFF
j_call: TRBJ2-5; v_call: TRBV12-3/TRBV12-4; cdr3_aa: CASSLGPLTSQGTQYF
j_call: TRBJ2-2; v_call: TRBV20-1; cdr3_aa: CSARGTGGTGELFF
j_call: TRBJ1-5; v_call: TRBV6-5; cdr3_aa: CASSERTGVQPQHF
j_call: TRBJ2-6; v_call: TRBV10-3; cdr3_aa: CAISESGGGANVLTF
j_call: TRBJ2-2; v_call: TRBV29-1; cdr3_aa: CSAVPAGKTGELFF
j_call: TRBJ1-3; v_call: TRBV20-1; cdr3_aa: CSAGDRGLGNTIYF
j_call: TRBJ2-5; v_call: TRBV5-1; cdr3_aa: CASSRQGEETQYF
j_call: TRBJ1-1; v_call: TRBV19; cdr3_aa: CASHRLGMNTEAFF
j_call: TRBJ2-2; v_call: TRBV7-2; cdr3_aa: CASRSRTGFTGELFF
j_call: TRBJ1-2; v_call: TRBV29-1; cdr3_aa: CSVGRDDYGYTF